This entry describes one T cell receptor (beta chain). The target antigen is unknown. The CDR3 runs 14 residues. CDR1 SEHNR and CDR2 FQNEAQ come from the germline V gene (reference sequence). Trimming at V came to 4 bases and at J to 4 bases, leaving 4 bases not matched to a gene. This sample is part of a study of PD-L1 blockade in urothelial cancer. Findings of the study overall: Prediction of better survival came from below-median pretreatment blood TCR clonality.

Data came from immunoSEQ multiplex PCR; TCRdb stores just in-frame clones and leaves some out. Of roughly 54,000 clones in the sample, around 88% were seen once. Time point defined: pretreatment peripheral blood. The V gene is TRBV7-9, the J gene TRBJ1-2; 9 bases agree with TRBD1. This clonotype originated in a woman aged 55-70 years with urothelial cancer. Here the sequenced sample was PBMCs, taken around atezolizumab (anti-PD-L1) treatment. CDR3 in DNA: TGTGCCAGCAGCTCTTGGGGACAGGGCTATGGCTACACCTTC. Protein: CASSSWGQGYGYTF.